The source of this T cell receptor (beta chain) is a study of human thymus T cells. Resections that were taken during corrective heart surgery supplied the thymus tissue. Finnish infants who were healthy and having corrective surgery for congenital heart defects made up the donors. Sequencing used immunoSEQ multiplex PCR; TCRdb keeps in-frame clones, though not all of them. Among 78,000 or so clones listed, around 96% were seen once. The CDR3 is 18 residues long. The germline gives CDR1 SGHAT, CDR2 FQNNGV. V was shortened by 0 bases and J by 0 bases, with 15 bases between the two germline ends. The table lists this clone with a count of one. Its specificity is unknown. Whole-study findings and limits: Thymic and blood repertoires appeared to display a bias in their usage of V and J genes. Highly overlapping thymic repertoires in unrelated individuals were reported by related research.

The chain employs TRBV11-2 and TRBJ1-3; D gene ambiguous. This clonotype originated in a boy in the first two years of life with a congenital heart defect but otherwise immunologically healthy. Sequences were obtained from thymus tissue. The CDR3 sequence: CASSLDNLGGDSGNTIYF. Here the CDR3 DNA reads TGTGCCAGCAGCTTAGATAATCTGGGCGGAGACTCTGGAAACACCATATATTTT.